This is a list of T cell receptor beta chains from one sample in a study of cytomegalovirus exposure and HLA in healthy donors. Produced via immunoSEQ multiplex PCR; TCRdb's table is partial and in-frame only. The sample yields fewer than 250,000 clones, 65% to 80% seen once. The sample was PBMCs. The receptors originated from a woman between 40 and 50 years old in good health and CMV-seronegative. The CDR3 runs from the conserved cysteine through the conserved F or W. Each record gives: D gene, clone size, J gene, V gene, CDR3 protein, CDR3 DNA. The D gene is left open where the match is weak. A clone size is listed for some rows: how often the clone was seen (once, few, many), or a class if it is expanded.

>TRBD1|once|TRBJ1-2|TRBV6-5
CASSQGQGVYGYTF
TGTGCCAGCAGTCAAGGACAGGGGGTCTATGGCTACACCTTC
>TRBD1|-|TRBJ1-5|TRBV30
CAWSGDRGSAQHF
TGTGCCTGGAGTGGTGACAGGGGTTCGGCCCAGCATTTT
>-|-|TRBJ2-2|TRBV6-5
CASSRTTAGTGELFF
TGTGCCAGCAGTCGGACCACCGCGGGCACCGGGGAGCTGTTTTTT
>TRBD1|few|TRBJ2-5|TRBV7-7
CASSSGTGLQETQYF
TGTGCCAGCAGCTCGGGGACAGGACTTCAAGAGACCCAGTACTTC
>TRBD1|-|TRBJ2-5|TRBV5-4
CASSPRQGTKTQYF
TGTGCCAGCAGCCCCCGACAGGGGACCAAGACCCAGTACTTC
>-|-|TRBJ1-2|TRBV30
CAGLGGYGCTF
-
>-|-|TRBJ2-7|TRBV6-1
CASSEALNSYEQYF
TGTGCCAGCAGTGAAGCTCTAAATTCCTACGAGCAGTACTTC
>-|-|TRBJ2-1|TRBV11-2
CASSRQLALPNEQFF
TGTGCCAGCAGCCGTCAACTAGCCCTGCCCAATGAGCAGTTCTTC
>TRBD2|-|TRBJ2-7|TRBV18
CASSPQGLAVTEQYF
TGTGCCAGCTCACCCCAGGGACTAGCGGTAACCGAGCAGTACTTC
>-|-|TRBJ1-1|TRBV12-5
CASGTPPGIAFF
TGTGCTAGTGGTACACCTCCGGGAATAGCTTTCTTT
>-|-|TRBJ2-3|TRBV7-6
CASSLSLASTDTQYF
TGTGCCAGCAGCTTATCGCTAGCGAGCACAGATACGCAGTATTTT
>TRBD1|-|TRBJ1-4|TRBV27
CASSQGQGVNEKLFF
TGTGCCAGCAGTCAGGGACAGGGAGTTAATGAAAAACTGTTTTTT
>-|-|TRBJ2-1|TRBV27
CASSLRTEFNEQFF
TGTGCCAGCAGTTTGAGGACAGAGTTCAATGAGCAGTTCTTC
>TRBD1|-|TRBJ2-3|TRBV25-1
CASSPGQSTDTQYF
TGTGCCAGCAGCCCGGGACAGAGCACAGATACGCAGTATTTT
>-|-|TRBJ2-5|TRBV10-3
CAIRMAETQYF
TGTGCCATCAGAATGGCAGAGACCCAGTACTTC
>TRBD1|-|TRBJ1-4|TRBV5-1
CASAQGVGTNEKLFF
TGCGCCAGCGCCCAGGGGGTGGGAACTAATGAAAAACTGTTTTTT
>-|-|TRBJ1-1|TRBV5-1
CASSLGQPNTEAFF
TGCGCCAGCAGCTTGGGACAGCCGAACACTGAAGCTTTCTTT
>TRBD1|-|TRBJ1-2|TRBV5-4
CASSLPTGFGYTF
TGTGCCAGCAGCCTCCCGACAGGGTTTGGCTACACCTTC
>-|once|TRBJ2-6|TRBV5-1
CASSNRDGANVLTF
TGCGCCAGCAGCAACAGGGATGGGGCCAACGTCCTGACTTTC
>TRBD2|-|TRBJ2-3|TRBV11-2
CASSLAGGITDTQYF
TGTGCCAGCAGCTTAGCGGGAGGGATCACAGATACGCAGTATTTT
>TRBD2|-|TRBJ2-2|TRBV7-3
CASSSQAGSAQGELFF
TGTGCCAGCAGCTCCCAAGCGGGATCGGCTCAAGGGGAGCTGTTTTTT
>TRBD1|-|TRBJ1-5|TRBV19
CASRGQGNQPQHF
TGTGCCAGTAGAGGACAGGGCAATCAGCCCCAGCATTTT
>TRBD2|once|TRBJ2-3|TRBV2
CASSEGAGGPGDTQYF
TGTGCCAGCAGTGAGGGAGCGGGAGGGCCTGGCGATACGCAGTATTTT
>TRBD2|-|TRBJ2-1|TRBV15
CATSRVPSSTSGRSNEQFF
TGTGCCACCAGCAGAGTCCCCTCTTCGACTAGCGGGAGGTCCAATGAGCAGTTCTTC
>TRBD2|once|TRBJ2-7|TRBV5-6
CASSLGLAGTYEQYF
TGTGCCAGCAGCTTAGGTCTAGCGGGAACCTACGAGCAGTACTTC
>TRBD2|-|TRBJ2-3|TRBV4-3
CASSPTLAAGVSDTQYF
TGCGCCAGCAGCCCGACGCTCGCAGCGGGAGTCTCAGATACGCAGTATTTT
>-|-|TRBJ2-1|TRBV7-8
CASSFPGLLYNEQFF
TGTGCCAGCAGCTTTCCCGGACTCCTCTACAATGAGCAGTTCTTC
>-|-|TRBJ1-3|TRBV7-2
CASSLVGAGNTIYF
TGTGCCAGCAGCTTAGTAGGGGCCGGAAACACCATATATTTT